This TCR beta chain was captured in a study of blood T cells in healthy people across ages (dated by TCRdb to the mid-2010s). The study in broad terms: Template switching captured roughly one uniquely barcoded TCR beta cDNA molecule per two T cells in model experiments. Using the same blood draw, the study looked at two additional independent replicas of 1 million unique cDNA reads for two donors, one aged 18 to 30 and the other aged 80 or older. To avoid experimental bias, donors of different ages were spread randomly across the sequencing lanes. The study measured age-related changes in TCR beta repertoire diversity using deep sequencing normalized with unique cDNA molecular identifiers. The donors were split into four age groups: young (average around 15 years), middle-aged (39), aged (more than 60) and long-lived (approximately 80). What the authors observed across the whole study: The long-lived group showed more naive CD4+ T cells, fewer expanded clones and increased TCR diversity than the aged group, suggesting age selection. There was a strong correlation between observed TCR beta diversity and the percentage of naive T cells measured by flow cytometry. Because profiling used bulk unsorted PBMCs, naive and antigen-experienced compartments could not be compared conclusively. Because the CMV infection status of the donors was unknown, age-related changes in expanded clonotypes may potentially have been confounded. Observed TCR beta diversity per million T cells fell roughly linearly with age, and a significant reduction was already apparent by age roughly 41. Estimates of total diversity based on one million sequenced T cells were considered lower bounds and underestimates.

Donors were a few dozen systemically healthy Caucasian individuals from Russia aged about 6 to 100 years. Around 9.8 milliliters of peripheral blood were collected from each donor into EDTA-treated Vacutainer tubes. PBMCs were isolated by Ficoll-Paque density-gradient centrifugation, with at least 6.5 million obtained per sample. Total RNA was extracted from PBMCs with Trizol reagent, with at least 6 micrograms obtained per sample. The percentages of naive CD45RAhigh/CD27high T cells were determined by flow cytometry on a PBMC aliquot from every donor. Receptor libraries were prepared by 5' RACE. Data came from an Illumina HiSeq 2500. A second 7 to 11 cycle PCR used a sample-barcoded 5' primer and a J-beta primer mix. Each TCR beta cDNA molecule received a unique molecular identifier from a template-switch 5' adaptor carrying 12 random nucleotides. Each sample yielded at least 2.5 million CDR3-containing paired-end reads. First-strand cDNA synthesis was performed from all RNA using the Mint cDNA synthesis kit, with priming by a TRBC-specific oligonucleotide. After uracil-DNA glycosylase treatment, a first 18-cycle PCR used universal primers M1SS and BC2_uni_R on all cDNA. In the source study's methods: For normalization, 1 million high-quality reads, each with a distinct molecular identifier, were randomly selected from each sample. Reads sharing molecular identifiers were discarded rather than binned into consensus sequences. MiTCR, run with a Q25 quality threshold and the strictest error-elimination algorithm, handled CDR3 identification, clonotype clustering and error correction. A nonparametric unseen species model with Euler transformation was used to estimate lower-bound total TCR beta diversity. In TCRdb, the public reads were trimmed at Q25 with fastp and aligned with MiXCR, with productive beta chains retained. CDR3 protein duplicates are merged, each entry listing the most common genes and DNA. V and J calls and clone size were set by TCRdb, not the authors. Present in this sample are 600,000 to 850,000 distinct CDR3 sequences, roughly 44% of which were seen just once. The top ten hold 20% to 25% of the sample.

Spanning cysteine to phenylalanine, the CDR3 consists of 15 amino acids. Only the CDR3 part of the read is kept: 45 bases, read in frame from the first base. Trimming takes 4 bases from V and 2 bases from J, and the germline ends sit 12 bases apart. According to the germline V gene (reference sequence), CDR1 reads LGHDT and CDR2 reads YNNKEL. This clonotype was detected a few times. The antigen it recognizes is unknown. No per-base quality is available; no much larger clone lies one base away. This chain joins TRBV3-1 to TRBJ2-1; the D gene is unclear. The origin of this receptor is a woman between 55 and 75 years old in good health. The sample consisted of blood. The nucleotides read TGTGCCAGCAGCCCTCGACGAGCAGCCTACAATGAGCAGTTCTTC. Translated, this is CASSPRRAAYNEQFF.